The 15 T cell receptor beta chains reported below all come from one sample, sequenced in a study of response to subunit inactivated influenza vaccine. TCRdb re-analysed the RT-PCR reads in MiXCR, keeping a single row per CDR3 protein. Seen here are 650,000 or so distinct CDR3 sequences, around 15% observed once, and the top ten hold 7.5% to 9%. Here the sequenced sample was PBMCs from blood, taken less than 15 days before vaccination. The receptors here all came from a man aged 45 to 65 who received an inactivated influenza vaccine.

The V and J genes are TRBV7-9 and TRBJ2-3, with 10 bases fitting TRBD2. The V segment lost 5 bases and the J segment 2 bases; nucleotides outside the gene matches: 4. The CDR3 length is 15 residues. Germline CDR1 and CDR2: SEHNR and FQNEAQ (reference sequence). The CDR3, as DNA: TGTGCCAGCAGCACGACTAGCGGGCACACAGATACGCAGTATTTT. Translated: CASSTTSGHTDTQYF.

This clonotype was counted many times. This rearrangement joins TRBV20-1 to TRBJ2-1, with a possible D match to TRBD2 (6 bases). V was cut by 1 base and J by 0 bases, with 16 bases left in between. This CDR3 has 17 amino acids. Germline values: CDR1 DFQATT, CDR2 SNEGSKA (reference sequence). CDR3 nucleotide sequence: TGCAGTGCTAGAGCGGGAGCGAGCTTTAGCTCCTACAATGAGCAGTTCTTC. Its protein is CSARAGASFSSYNEQFF.

This chain links TRBV7-9 with TRBJ2-2; 7 bases are shared with TRBD2. V was pared by 1 base and J by 5 bases, with 7 bases of the junction left unmatched. There are 16 residues in the CDR3. The germline V gene encodes CDR1 SEHNR and CDR2 FQNEAQ (reference sequence). This CDR3 reads CASSLGVAGVTGELFF. DNA for the CDR3: TGTGCCAGCAGCTTAGGGGTCGCGGGAGTAACCGGGGAGCTGTTTTTT. Together with reference TRBV7-9 and TRBJ2-2, the CDR3 gives the full variable domain: DTGVSQNPRHKITKRGQNVTFRCDPISEHNRLYWYRQTLGQGPEFLTYFQNEAQLEKSRLLSDRFSAERPKGSFSTLEIQRTEQGDSAMYLCASSLGVAGVTGELFFGEGSRLTVL.

J is TRBJ2-7 and V is TRBV30, with D tentatively TRBD1 (6 bases). Trimming stripped 4 bases from V and 0 bases from J, with 13 bases between. The germline V gene encodes CDR1 GTSNPN and CDR2 SVGIG (reference sequence). The CDR3 covers 14 residues. Here the CDR3 reads CAWNIQGFSYEQYF. DNA for the CDR3: TGTGCCTGGAACATACAGGGATTCTCCTACGAGCAGTACTTC. Combining the CDR3 with reference TRBV30 and TRBJ2-7 gives the whole variable domain SQTIHQWPATLVQPVGSPLSLECTVEGTSNPNLYWYRQAAGRGLQLLFYSVGIGQISSEVPQNLSASRPQDRQFILSSKKLLLSDSGFYLCAWNIQGFSYEQYFGPGTRLTVT.

This clonotype was observed a handful of times. The rearrangement uses TRBV7-6 and TRBJ2-7; D gene unclear. CDR3 length: 14 residues. Trimming cost V 0 bases and J 5 bases, with 11 bases left between them. The germline V gene encodes CDR1 SGHVS and CDR2 FNYEAQ. The CDR3, as DNA: TGTGCCAGCAGCTTAGCAGGGTCTTCCAACGAGCAGTACTTC. This translates into CASSLAGSSNEQYF.

This clonotype was seen a handful of times. V is TRBV19 and J is TRBJ2-5, with D hard to call. V gave up 6 bases and J gave up 2 bases, with 10 bases separating them. The CDR3 sequence is 13 residues long. From germline, CDR1 is LNHDA and CDR2 SQIVND (reference sequence). The CDR3 here is CASRPNRQETQYF. The CDR3 DNA sequence: TGTGCCAGTAGGCCTAACAGACAAGAGACCCAGTACTTC. Full variable domain (remainder filled in from reference TRBV19 and TRBJ2-5): DGGITQSPKYLFRKEGQNVTLSCEQNLNHDAMYWYRQDPGQGLRLIYYSQIVNDFQKGDIAEGYSVSREKKESFPLTVTSAQKNPTAFYLCASRPNRQETQYFGPGTRLLVL.

This clonotype came up a few times. V gene TRBV10-3 combines with J gene TRBJ2-1; no clear D. The germline gives CDR1 ENHRY, CDR2 SYGVKD. With 0 bases removed from V and 8 bases from J, the gap between germline ends came to 5 bases. CDR3 length: 12 residues. The DNA for the CDR3 is TGTGCCATCAGTGAGTCGAGATATGAGCAGTTCTTC. Translated: CAISESRYEQFF.

The sample holds a few counts of this clonotype. This chain uses TRBV12-3 or TRBV12-4 with TRBJ1-1; D is uncertain. The V end lost 2 bases, the J end lost 1 base, and 8 bases lay between the germline ends. The length of the CDR3 is 14 residues. The CDR3 spells CASSLKERNTEAFF. In DNA form, the CDR3 reads TGTGCCAGCAGTTTAAAGGAGCGGAACACTGAAGCTTTCTTT.

The rearrangement links TRBV5-1 to TRBJ2-3, with D possibly being TRBD1 (6 bases). V gave up 0 bases and J gave up 0 bases, with 8 bases separating them. The CDR3 has 15 amino acids. The germline V gene encodes CDR1 SGHRS and CDR2 YFSETQ. The CDR3: CASSLATGSTDTQYF. CDR3 bases: TGCGCCAGCAGCTTGGCGACAGGTAGCACAGATACGCAGTATTTT.

This rearrangement joins TRBV29-1 to TRBJ1-2, with TRBD1 identical over 9 bases. This CDR3 is built from 13 residues. Germline assignment: CDR1 SQVTM and CDR2 ANQGSEA. The ends lost 4 bases at V and 8 bases at J; junction bases unmatched: 8. The CDR3 nucleotides read TGCAGCGTTGCCTGGACAGGGGCCGAGGGCTACACCTTC. Its protein is CSVAWTGAEGYTF. Drawing the rest from reference TRBV29-1 and TRBJ1-2, the complete variable domain is SAVISQKPSRDICQRGTSLTIQCQVDSQVTMMFWYRQQPGQSLTLIATANQGSEATYESGFVIDKFPISRPNLTFSTLTVSNMSPEDSSIYLCSVAWTGAEGYTFGSGTRLTVV.

The chain is built from TRBV4-3 and TRBJ2-3; 8 bases line up with TRBD2. Germline V CDR1 and CDR2: LGHNA, YSLEER. Trimming at V came to 0 bases and at J to 1 base, leaving 3 bases not matched to a gene. The CDR3 consists of 16 residues. The chain's CDR3 is CASSQEIAGRTDTQYF. The CDR3 bases are TGCGCCAGCAGCCAAGAAATAGCGGGGCGCACAGATACGCAGTATTTT.

This clonotype was seen only a few times. The chain carries TRBV6-2 or TRBV6-3 and TRBJ1-5; D might be TRBD1 (5 bases). The CDR3 spans 15 residues. Germline V gene sequence: CDR1 MNHEY, CDR2 SVGEGT. V was shortened by 2 bases and J by 3 bases, with 11 bases between the two germline ends. CDR3 loop: CASSYGQGNNQPQHF. The CDR3, as DNA: TGTGCCAGCAGTTACGGGCAGGGCAACAATCAGCCCCAGCATTTT.

V gene TRBV7-9 combines with J gene TRBJ2-1, with 8 bases that match TRBD2. This CDR3 spans 16 amino acids. The V gene's germline CDR1 is SEHNR and CDR2 FQNEAQ (reference sequence). The junction had 2 bases not matched to a gene; V was cut back by 0 bases and J by 1 base. The CDR3 bases are TGTGCCAGCAGCTTAGCGGGCGGGAGGTCCTACAATGAGCAGTTCTTC. It specifies CASSLAGGRSYNEQFF.

The rearrangement links TRBV7-8 to TRBJ2-7; D not resolved. This CDR3 has 15 amino acids. The V gene lost 1 base and the J gene lost 1 base, with 11 bases spanning the gap. Germline V CDR1 and CDR2: SGHVS, FQNEAQ. In DNA form, the CDR3 reads TGTGCCAGCAGCTTAGAACGGTTCGGATCCTACGAGCAGTACTTC. Translated: CASSLERFGSYEQYF.

This chain uses TRBV14 with TRBJ2-1; D gene unclear. Germline V CDR1 and CDR2: SGHDN, FVKESK. The V end was cut by 4 bases, the J end by 5 bases, with 12 bases between. The CDR3 consists of 14 residues. CDR3 nucleotides: TGTGCCAGCAGCCTTACGCTCAGAGACAATGAGCAGTTCTTC. Its translation is CASSLTLRDNEQFF.